These 7 T cell receptor beta chains came from one sample sequenced in a study of a mutant IDH1 vaccine in newly diagnosed glioma. Time point described: week 35, safety follow-up. Each dose delivered 300 ug of mutant IDH1 20-mer peptide subcutaneously with imiquimod. The table came from immunoSEQ multiplex PCR; TCRdb's copy has only in-frame clones and leaves some out. This sample carries tens of thousands of clones, roughly nine tenths of them seen once, and the ten largest clones take approximately 1.5%. Antigens for these TCRs are unknown. The material sequenced was PBMCs, taken from a glioma patient whose treatment included an IDH1 peptide vaccine. All receptors come from a man aged 40-50 years with glioma.

Of note for this clone: The DNA is left out, because the CDR3 cannot be placed on it with certainty; the CDR3 is given as TCRdb lists it. This chain connects TRBV19 to TRBJ1-1. The CDR3 is 16 amino acids long, termini counted. CDR1 is LNHDA, CDR2 SQIVND, per germline (reference sequence). Here the CDR3 reads CASSIPLSWEYTEAFF.

The chain combines TRBV15 with TRBJ2-1; 16 bases fit TRBD2. The CDR3 consists of 20 residues. CDR1 LNHNV and CDR2 YYDKDF come from the germline V gene (reference sequence). V trimming: 0 bases; J trimming: 4 bases; junction bases outside the gene matches: 9. The DNA of the CDR3 is TGTGCCACCAGCAGAGATAGGGGACTAGCGGGAGGGTTAATGTACAATGAGCAGTTCTTC. Its protein product is CATSRDRGLAGGLMYNEQFF.

The V and J genes are TRBV25-1 and TRBJ1-2; possibly TRBD1 for D (5 bases). Germline values: CDR1 MGHDK, CDR2 SYGVNS. This CDR3 has 16 amino acids. The V end lost 3 bases, the J end lost 5 bases, and 19 bases lay between the germline ends. The CDR3 is CASSDPNRDGAYGYTF. In DNA, the CDR3 is TGTGCCAGCAGTGATCCCAACCGGGACGGCGCTTATGGCTACACCTTC.

This clone was seen a handful of times. This sequence joins TRBV9 and TRBJ2-7; D may be TRBD1 or TRBD2 (6 bases each). Trimming left V 4 bases short and J 3 bases short, with 14 bases between. CDR1 and CDR2 from the germline V gene are SGDLS and YYNGEE. The CDR3 length is 14 residues. The CDR3 DNA reads as TGTGCCAGCAGCCCCTCTGGGGGGCTCTACGAGCAGTACTTC. Its translation is CASSPSGGLYEQYF.

The rearrangement uses TRBV6-1 and TRBJ2-1; 7 bases fit TRBD2. Looked up from germline, CDR1 is MNHNS and CDR2 is SASEGT. The V segment lost 0 bases and the J segment 3 bases; nucleotides outside the gene matches: 2. The CDR3 totals 15 residues. This chain's CDR3 is CASSEATGGYNEQFF. CDR3 DNA: TGTGCCAGCAGTGAAGCGACGGGGGGCTACAATGAGCAGTTCTTC.

The chain is built from TRBV30 and TRBJ1-2; D gene uncertain. Germline V CDR1 and CDR2: GTSNPN, SVGIG (reference sequence). The ends were cut back, 1 base at V and 14 bases at J, with 17 bases in the middle. The CDR3 length is 12 residues. The CDR3, as DNA: TGTGCCTGGAGTGGGGAAGCCGCGGCCCGAACCTTC. Encoded protein: CAWSGEAAARTF.

V is TRBV7-8 and J is TRBJ2-1; 12 bases are shared with TRBD2. V dropped 4 bases and J dropped 7; count of bases not matched to a gene: 11. The CDR3 is made up of 17 amino acids. Germline V gene data show CDR1 as SGHVS and CDR2 as FQNEAQ. The CDR3 loop is CASSSVVTSGGANEQFF. In DNA, the CDR3 is TGTGCCAGCAGCTCGGTAGTGACTAGCGGGGGCGCGAATGAGCAGTTCTTC.